Below, 32 T cell receptor beta chains from the same sample are listed, as sequenced in a study of CD8 T cells in Susac syndrome. RNA was extracted with the RNeasy kit, and a quantity of roughly 0.5 to 1 ug was reverse transcribed using random hexamers. TCRdb ran MiXCR on the immunoSEQ multiplex PCR reads and lists one entry per CDR3 protein. Of around 230,000 distinct CDR3 sequences detected, approximately 95% appear once; the ten largest clones hold about 0.1%. Sequenced input: CD4+ T cells from PBMCs. All receptors come from a human donor with Susac syndrome.

This chain connects TRBV9 to TRBJ2-2; no definite D call. This CDR3 has 14 amino acids. Deletions cut 4 bases from V and 6 bases from J, with 13 bases between. The V gene's germline CDR1 is SGDLS and CDR2 YYNGEE. This chain's CDR3 is CASSLAYPSGELFF. The DNA for the CDR3 is TGTGCCAGCAGCCTGGCCTACCCGTCCGGGGAGCTGTTTTTT. The full variable domain, completed using reference TRBV9 and TRBJ2-2, is DSGVTQTPKHLITATGQRVTLRCSPRSGDLSVYWYQQSLDQGLQFLIQYYNGEERAKGNILERFSAQQFPDLHSELNLSSLELGDSALYFCASSLAYPSGELFFGEGSRLTVL.

The J gene is TRBJ2-7, the V gene TRBV20-1; D tentatively reads TRBD1 or TRBD2 (5 bases each). The germline V gene has CDR1 DFQATT and CDR2 SNEGSKA (reference sequence). V was clipped by 1 base and J by 2 bases, with 15 bases between them. CDR3 length: 15 residues. For the CDR3, the DNA is TGCAGTGCTAGAGGTCCCGGGACCGTCACCTACGAGCAGTACTTC. Protein product: CSARGPGTVTYEQYF.

The V call is TRBV7-6, the J call TRBJ2-7; weak D call: TRBD2 (5 bases). Germline-derived CDR1 and CDR2 are SGHVS and FNYEAQ. Trimming took off 5 bases at V and 0 bases at J, with 14 bases between the two ends. CDR3 length: 15 residues. CDR3: CASSQLRATSYEQYF. For the CDR3, the DNA is TGTGCCAGCAGCCAGCTGCGGGCTACCTCCTACGAGCAGTACTTC.

The chain combines TRBV29-1 with TRBJ1-1; D may be TRBD1 (5 bases). The V and J ends lost 7 bases and 0 bases respectively, with 15 bases between them. Germline CDR1 reads SQVTM; CDR2 reads ANQGSEA. CDR3 size: 14 residues. The CDR3 sequence: CSAVETELNTEAFF. The CDR3 nucleotides are TGCAGCGCCGTTGAGACAGAATTGAACACTGAAGCTTTCTTT.

This chain joins TRBV6-5 and TRBJ2-2; D not certain. This CDR3 contains 14 residues. The V gene lost 0 bases and the J gene lost 6 bases, with 8 bases spanning the gap. Germline CDR1 reads MNHEY; CDR2 reads SVGAGI. CDR3 amino acids: CASSYSRGSGELFF. CDR3 DNA sequence: TGTGCCAGCAGTTACTCGAGAGGATCCGGGGAGCTGTTTTTT.

This sequence joins TRBV30 and TRBJ2-7; maybe TRBD1 (6 bases). The CDR3 has 11 residues. Trimming left V 3 bases short and J 3 bases short, with 6 bases between. Per germline, CDR1 GTSNPN and CDR2 SVGIG (reference sequence). CDR3 protein: CAWRGHYEQYF. For the CDR3, the DNA is TGTGCCTGGAGGGGACACTACGAGCAGTACTTC.

The CDR3 here is CASSLPSGPQHF. The CDR3 region has the DNA TGTGCCAGCAGCCTACCTTCCGGGCCCCAGCATTTT. J is TRBJ1-5 and V is TRBV6-6; D not certain. The V gene lost 6 bases and the J gene lost 9 bases, with 12 bases spanning the gap. This CDR3 region has 12 residues. Germline CDR1 reads MNHNY; CDR2 reads SVGAGI (reference sequence).

This clonotype was counted a single time. The rearrangement joins TRBV20-1 to TRBJ1-5; D is perhaps TRBD1 (5 bases). The CDR3 is 14 residues long. Trimming removed 1 base at V and 2 bases at J, with 9 bases between. Germline V CDR1 and CDR2: DFQATT, SNEGSKA (reference sequence). DNA of the CDR3: TGCAGTGCTAGAGGGGGCAGGGGCAATCAGCCCCAGCATTTT. This encodes CSARGGRGNQPQHF.

This rearrangement joins TRBV19 to TRBJ1-5; 8 bases fit TRBD1. From germline, CDR1 is LNHDA and CDR2 SQIVND (reference sequence). The V segment lost 6 bases and the J segment 3 bases; nucleotides outside the gene matches: 1. This CDR3 is 13 amino acids long. The CDR3 sequence is CASRTGDNQPQHF. The CDR3 DNA sequence: TGTGCCAGTAGGACAGGGGACAATCAGCCCCAGCATTTT.

J is TRBJ2-2 and V is TRBV2; D is ambiguous. Germline V gene lookup returns CDR1 SNHLY and CDR2 FYNNEI. Trimming left V 3 bases short and J 7 bases short, with 15 bases between. The CDR3 totals 15 residues. The CDR3: CASSEVHPPSGELFF. For the CDR3, the DNA is TGTGCCAGCAGTGAGGTTCATCCCCCCAGCGGGGAGCTGTTTTTT.

The V and J genes are TRBV2 and TRBJ2-2; D is unclear. This CDR3 region has 11 residues. The V and J ends lost 5 bases and 8 bases respectively, with 6 bases between them. Looked up from germline, CDR1 is SNHLY and CDR2 is FYNNEI. This chain's CDR3 is CASSYGGELFF. CDR3 in DNA: TGTGCCAGCAGTTACGGGGGGGAGCTGTTTTTT. Full variable domain (outside the CDR3, taken from reference TRBV2 and TRBJ2-2): EPEVTQTPSHQVTQMGQEVILRCVPISNHLYFYWYRQILGQKVEFLVSFYNNEISEKSEIFDDQFSVERPDGSNFTLKIRSTKLEDSAMYFCASSYGGELFFGEGSRLTVL.

This clonotype was counted a single time. The chain carries TRBV30 and TRBJ2-1; no definite D call. Germline V gene lookup returns CDR1 GTSNPN and CDR2 SVGIG (reference sequence). V lost 3 bases, J lost 0 bases, and 18 bases lay in between. The CDR3 covers 17 residues. This CDR3 is CAWSPVLGISSYNEQFF. CDR3 bases: TGTGCCTGGAGCCCGGTGCTGGGTATAAGCTCCTACAATGAGCAGTTCTTC. The full variable domain, with the rest looked up from reference TRBV30 and TRBJ2-1, is SQTIHQWPATLVQPVGSPLSLECTVEGTSNPNLYWYRQAAGRGLQLLFYSVGIGQISSEVPQNLSASRPQDRQFILSSKKLLLSDSGFYLCAWSPVLGISSYNEQFFGPGTRLTVL.

J is TRBJ2-1 and V is TRBV18; 14 nucleotides match TRBD2. J lost 7 bases, V lost 6 bases, and 8 bases had no gene match. Germline lookup yields CDR1 KGHSH and CDR2 LQKENI. This CDR3 spans 16 amino acids. The CDR3 sequence: CASSPGTSGRINEQFF. CDR3 coding DNA: TGTGCCAGCTCTCCTGGGACTAGCGGGAGAATAAATGAGCAGTTCTTC.

The CDR3 DNA reads TGTGCCAGCAGCGAACGAGGTCAGCCCCAGCATTTT. Translated: CASSERGQPQHF. This rearrangement joins TRBV13 to TRBJ1-5, with unresolved D. The CDR3 has 12 residues. Germline-derived CDR1 and CDR2 are PRHDT and FYEKMQ (reference sequence). V lost 5 bases and J 6 bases, leaving 8 bases between the germline ends.

The genes are TRBV12-3 or TRBV12-4 and TRBJ2-2; D is undetermined. Trimming shortened V by 8 bases and J by 4 bases, and 8 bases separated the two germline ends. The CDR3 has 12 amino acids. The CDR3: CASLGITGELFF. Here the CDR3 DNA reads TGTGCCAGCCTTGGGATCACCGGGGAGCTGTTTTTT.

The CDR3 spells CASSFWSEAETQYF. For the CDR3, the DNA is TGTGCCAGCAGCTTTTGGAGTGAAGCAGAGACCCAGTACTTC. The chain is built from TRBV3-1 and TRBJ2-5, with D unresolved. Germline CDR1 is LGHDT and CDR2 is YNNKEL (reference sequence). The CDR3 covers 14 residues. V shed 5 bases and J shed 4 bases, with 14 bases lying between them.

The chain is built from TRBV20-1 and TRBJ1-2; D remains unclear. The ends were cut back, 6 bases at V and 5 bases at J, with 16 bases in the middle. Germline CDR1 reads DFQATT; CDR2 reads SNEGSKA (reference sequence). CDR3 length equals 13 residues. CDR3 coding DNA: TGCAGTGCCCACCGAATTACGGGGTATGGCTACACCTTC. Translated, it gives CSAHRITGYGYTF.

This sequence joins TRBV3-1 and TRBJ2-1, with TRBD2 identical over 13 bases. Germline values: CDR1 LGHDT, CDR2 YNNKEL (reference sequence). V lost 3 bases to trimming and J lost 5 bases; unmatched junction nucleotides: 7. The CDR3 is 17 residues long. The CDR3 spells CASSHRLGTSGDNEQFF. CDR3 sequence (DNA): TGTGCCAGCAGCCACCGATTGGGGACTAGCGGGGACAATGAGCAGTTCTTC.

The chain combines TRBV12-5 with TRBJ2-7; D uncertain. Germline CDR1 reads LGHNT; CDR2 reads FRNRAP. This CDR3 comprises 15 residues. V was shortened by 1 base and J by 5 bases, with 15 bases between the two germline ends. CDR3 coding DNA: TGTGCTAGTGGTTTGGGTGAGAGGATTGCAGACGAGCAGTACTTC. Amino acids: CASGLGERIADEQYF.

The chain couples TRBV28 to TRBJ2-7, with D unresolved. Germline loops: CDR1 MDHEN, CDR2 SYDVKM. This CDR3 has 12 amino acids. Trimming took 8 bases from V and 5 from J, leaving 13 bases between them. The CDR3 is CASAPGGDEQYF. CDR3 bases: TGTGCCAGCGCCCCGGGTGGGGACGAGCAGTACTTC.

The CDR3 coding sequence is TGCAGTGCCGTAAAATTGAGCTCCTACGAGCAGTACTTC. It specifies CSAVKLSSYEQYF. The J gene is TRBJ2-7, the V gene TRBV20-1; D uncertain. Trimming cost V 6 bases and J 0 bases, with 12 bases left between them. CDR3 length equals 13 residues. The germline CDR1 and CDR2 sequences are DFQATT and SNEGSKA (reference sequence).

This chain uses TRBV12-3 or TRBV12-4 with TRBJ1-2; possible D gene TRBD1, 5 bases. V lost 7 bases to trimming and J lost 0 bases, with 18 bases between them. This CDR3 is 16 amino acids long. The CDR3 protein is CASTSGADIPNYGYTF. In DNA form, the CDR3 reads TGTGCCAGCACCTCGGGCGCGGACATCCCTAACTATGGCTACACCTTC.

This chain uses TRBV14 with TRBJ2-5; D remains unclear. The CDR3 is 14 amino acids. Trimming shortened V by 3 bases and J by 4 bases, and 12 bases separated the two germline ends. CDR1 and CDR2 (germline): SGHDN, FVKESK. The CDR3 nucleotides are TGTGCCAGCAGCCAGACCCGGGTTGCAGAGACCCAGTACTTC. Its translation: CASSQTRVAETQYF.

V usage is TRBV9 and J usage is TRBJ2-3; D gene unclear. Per the germline V gene, CDR1 is SGDLS and CDR2 is YYNGEE. V lost 7 bases and J lost 6, with 15 bases in between. The length of the CDR3 is 13 residues. The CDR3 DNA reads TGTGCCAGCGGAATGATTAGTGGGGATACGCAGTATTTT. It encodes CASGMISGDTQYF.

The chain links TRBV4-1 to TRBJ2-7; 12 bases agree with TRBD1. The CDR3 spans 16 residues. The V segment lost 1 base and the J segment 3 bases; nucleotides outside the gene matches: 4. Germline CDR1 and CDR2: MGHRA and YSYEKL. CDR3 sequence reads: CASSQAGQGAYYEQYF. The CDR3 DNA reads TGCGCCAGCAGCCAAGCGGGACAGGGGGCTTACTACGAGCAGTACTTC.

This sequence joins TRBV25-1 and TRBJ2-3; 9 bases align to TRBD2. Germline-derived CDR1 and CDR2 are MGHDK and SYGVNS. V dropped 5 bases and J dropped 3; count of bases not matched to a gene: 3. This CDR3 comprises 14 residues. The DNA of the CDR3 is TGTGCCAGCAGTTCAGCGGGAGGTACAGATACGCAGTATTTT. It codes for CASSSAGGTDTQYF. The full variable domain, with the rest looked up from reference TRBV25-1 and TRBJ2-3, is EADIYQTPRYLVIGTGKKITLECSQTMGHDKMYWYQQDPGMELHLIHYSYGVNSTEKGDLSSESTVSRIRTEHFPLTLESARPSHTSQYLCASSSAGGTDTQYFGPGTRLTVL.

This chain uses TRBV5-4 with TRBJ2-6; D possibly matches TRBD1 or TRBD2 (5 bases each). Trimming left V 0 bases short and J 0 bases short, with 16 bases between. In germline, CDR1 is SGHNT, CDR2 YYREEE (reference sequence). This CDR3 is 19 amino acids long. Here the CDR3 DNA reads TGTGCCAGCAGCTTGGGGATGGGTGGTGGGGGCTCTGGGGCCAACGTCCTGACTTTC. Its protein product is CASSLGMGGGGSGANVLTF.

This clonotype was seen once. The rearrangement uses TRBV6-5 and TRBJ2-5, with D perhaps matching TRBD1 (6 bases). The germline gives CDR1 MNHEY, CDR2 SVGAGI. The CDR3 extends over 12 amino acids. The CDR3 spells CATRQAYGTQYF. CDR3 nucleotide sequence: TGTGCGACCAGACAGGCTTACGGGACCCAGTACTTC.

The gene calls are TRBV5-6 and TRBJ1-5; no clear D gene. This CDR3 has 16 residues. CDR1 SGHDT and CDR2 YYEEEE come from the germline V gene. V lost 1 base to trimming and J lost 7 bases, with 18 bases between them. CDR3: CASSLSKGNLRQPQHF. The CDR3 DNA follows: TGTGCCAGCAGCTTGTCTAAGGGAAACTTGCGACAGCCCCAGCATTTT. The full variable domain, in which reference TRBV5-6 and TRBJ1-5 provide the parts outside the CDR3, is DAGVTQSPTHLIKTRGQQVTLRCSPKSGHDTVSWYQQALGQGPQFIFQYYEEEERQRGNFPDRFSGHQFPNYSSELNVNALLLGDSALYLCASSLSKGNLRQPQHFGDGTRLSIL.

This chain connects TRBV3-1 to TRBJ2-2; the D is unclear. The CDR3 has 16 residues. Germline CDR1 and CDR2: LGHDT and YNNKEL (reference sequence). V gave up 1 base and J gave up 1 base, with 10 bases separating them. The DNA of the CDR3 is TGTGCCAGCAGCCAAGTAACAGCCATGAACACCGGGGAGCTGTTTTTT. It yields the protein CASSQVTAMNTGELFF.

This chain links TRBV9 with TRBJ2-7; D may be TRBD2 (5 bases). CDR1 and CDR2 (germline): SGDLS, YYNGEE. This CDR3 comprises 15 residues. Trimming removed 3 bases at V and 0 bases at J, with 13 bases between. In DNA form, the CDR3 reads TGTGCCAGCAGCGGGTGGCGGAGGAGCTCCTACGAGCAGTACTTC. Its protein is CASSGWRRSSYEQYF. The variable domain in full, with the rest retrieved from reference TRBV9 and TRBJ2-7, is DSGVTQTPKHLITATGQRVTLRCSPRSGDLSVYWYQQSLDQGLQFLIQYYNGEERAKGNILERFSAQQFPDLHSELNLSSLELGDSALYFCASSGWRRSSYEQYFGPGTRLTVT.

This chain uses TRBV2 with TRBJ2-7; D is perhaps TRBD2 (5 bases). This CDR3 contains 13 residues. V lost 2 bases and J 7 bases, leaving 12 bases between the germline ends. The germline V gene encodes CDR1 SNHLY and CDR2 FYNNEI. CDR3 in amino acids: CASSENPGGEQYF. DNA for the CDR3: TGTGCCAGCAGTGAAAACCCGGGCGGGGAGCAGTACTTC.